The 25 T cell receptor beta chains reported below all come from one sample, sequenced in a study of vaccination and CD4 T cells after COVID-19. Their antigen targets remain unknown. The assay that was used to sequence DNA from cultured CD4+ T cells was the Oncomine TCR Beta short-read assay. One entry per CDR3 protein results from TCRdb running MiXCR on the PCR reads. This sample has 12,000 or so distinct CDR3 sequences, with roughly 31% found just once. This sample's treatment: approximately nine-day PBMC culture with coronavirus spike peptide pools or control peptides (ViraFEST assay). Sequenced material: CD4+ T cells from blood, cultured in vitro, taken before SARS-CoV-2 vaccination. The origin of the receptors is a human donor who received a COVID-19 vaccine.

This clonotype occurred a few times. This rearrangement joins TRBV24-1 to TRBJ1-5, with D tentatively TRBD1 (5 bases). V was trimmed by 2 bases and J by 10 bases, leaving 14 bases between them. The V gene's germline CDR1 is KGHDR and CDR2 SFDVKD. The CDR3 consists of 14 residues. DNA of the CDR3: TGTGCCACCAGTGATTGGGGGGTGCACCGTCCCCAGCATTTT. Its protein is CATSDWGVHRPQHF.

The CDR3 DNA is TGTGCCAGCAGCCCCTCTGGACAAATGAACACTGAAGCTTTCTTT. Residues: CASSPSGQMNTEAFF. The chain links TRBV7-9 to TRBJ1-1; TRBD1 might be the D (5 bases). This CDR3 is 15 amino acids long. Trimming pared 5 bases from V and 0 bases from J, leaving 13 bases between. Looked up from germline, CDR1 is SEHNR and CDR2 is FQNEAQ (reference sequence).

The V call is TRBV28, the J call TRBJ2-5; 7 nucleotides match TRBD1. The V and J ends lost 6 bases and 4 bases, in that order; junction bases with no gene match: 11. The CDR3 runs to 15 residues. Germline lookup yields CDR1 MDHEN and CDR2 SYDVKM. The CDR3 here is CASSPAGDSRETQYF. CDR3 DNA sequence: TGTGCCAGCAGCCCGGCCGGGGACAGCAGAGAGACCCAGTACTTC.

This CDR3 is CAWGDMYGYTF. CDR3 bases: TGTGCCTGGGGTGACATGTATGGCTACACCTTC. The gene calls are TRBV30 and TRBJ1-2, with D uncertain. Germline V CDR1 and CDR2: GTSNPN, SVGIG (reference sequence). The CDR3 totals 11 residues. The germline V and J ends were trimmed by 5 bases and 5 bases, with 9 bases remaining between them.

This clonotype showed up just a few times. The gene calls are TRBV7-2 and TRBJ1-1, with D possibly being TRBD1 (6 bases). Germline assignment: CDR1 SGHTA and CDR2 FQGNSA. This CDR3 region has 15 residues. Trimming took off 3 bases at V and 1 base at J, with 12 bases between the two ends. The CDR3 reads CASSFTGSPNTEAFF. The CDR3 DNA reads as TGTGCCAGCAGCTTCACAGGGAGTCCGAACACTGAAGCTTTCTTT.

V is TRBV11-3 and J is TRBJ2-5; 10 bases fit TRBD2. V lost 5 bases and J lost 3; bases outside the gene matches: 6. This CDR3 spans 15 amino acids. Looked up from germline, CDR1 is SGHNT and CDR2 is YENEEA. CDR3 in amino acids: CASSPGTSEEETQYF. CDR3 coding DNA: TGTGCCAGCAGCCCAGGGACTAGCGAAGAAGAGACCCAGTACTTC.

The V and J genes are TRBV6-7 and TRBJ2-4; 7 nucleotides align to TRBD1. TRBV6-7 is an ORF; its function is uncertain. The CDR3 length is 17 residues. J gave up 1 base and V 5 bases, and 11 bases lay outside the gene matches. For the CDR3, the DNA is TGTGCCAGCAGTCAAACAGGGGCTAGTGTTGCCAAAAACATTCAGTACTTC. The encoded protein is CASSQTGASVAKNIQYF.

This rearrangement joins TRBV11-3 to TRBJ1-2, with D tentatively TRBD1 (5 bases). V lost 5 bases and J 3 bases, leaving 22 bases between the germline ends. CDR3 length: 17 amino acids. In germline, CDR1 is SGHNT, CDR2 YENEEA. CDR3 region: CASSHLPGLRDYYGYTF. The CDR3 DNA follows: TGTGCCAGCAGCCATCTCCCAGGGTTACGGGATTACTATGGCTACACCTTC.

V is TRBV4-1 and J is TRBJ2-2; TRBD1 agrees at 8 bases. CDR1 MGHRA and CDR2 YSYEKL come from the germline V gene. The CDR3 has 14 amino acids. Trimming cost V 4 bases and J 3 bases; bases outside gene matches: 1. As DNA, the CDR3 is TGCGCCAGCAGCCGGGGACAGGACACCGGGGAGCTGTTTTTT. Translating it yields CASSRGQDTGELFF.

The chain employs TRBV12-3 or TRBV12-4 and TRBJ1-2; 7 bases line up with TRBD1. J was trimmed by 4 bases and V by 9 bases; bases with no gene match: 5. This CDR3 is 12 amino acids long. The CDR3 spells CASSAGGYGYTF. CDR3 nucleotides: TGTGCCAGTTCGGCAGGGGGCTATGGCTACACCTTC.

The V and J genes are TRBV5-4 and TRBJ2-1; tentatively, D is TRBD1 or TRBD2 (5 bases each). Trimming left V 4 bases short and J 0 bases short, with 17 bases between. The germline V gene has CDR1 SGHNT and CDR2 YYREEE (reference sequence). The CDR3 runs to 17 residues. The CDR3 nucleotides read TGTGCCAGCAGCCCGGGACCTGACAAAATCTCCTACAATGAGCAGTTCTTC. It translates to CASSPGPDKISYNEQFF. The entire variable domain, with the rest obtained from reference TRBV5-4 and TRBJ2-1, is as follows: ETGVTQSPTHLIKTRGQQVTLRCSSQSGHNTVSWYQQALGQGPQFIFQYYREEENGRGNFPPRFSGLQFPNYSSELNVNALELDDSALYLCASSPGPDKISYNEQFFGPGTRLTVL.

This clonotype was observed a few times. The rearrangement uses TRBV20-1 and TRBJ1-4, with D possibly matching TRBD1 (5 bases). The CDR3 contains 13 residues. Germline-derived CDR1 and CDR2 are DFQATT and SNEGSKA (reference sequence). The CDR3 DNA reads as TGCAACGCCCCTGGGGGACCTAATGAAAAACTGTTTTTT. Translating it yields CNAPGGPNEKLFF.

This chain links TRBV4-2 with TRBJ1-2, with TRBD1 identical over 9 bases. V dropped 4 bases and J dropped 7; count of bases not matched to a gene: 10. The CDR3 totals 15 residues. From germline, CDR1 is LGHNA and CDR2 YNFKEQ. CDR3 residues: CASSLAGTGKGGYTF. The CDR3 nucleotides are TGTGCCAGCAGCCTCGCCGGGACAGGGAAAGGTGGCTACACCTTC.

The chain links TRBV25-1 to TRBJ2-1; D is uncertain. This CDR3 is built from 14 residues. Germline CDR1 and CDR2: MGHDK and SYGVNS. V was pared by 2 bases and J by 4 bases, with 9 bases between. The CDR3 bases are TGTGCCAGCAGTGAAGGGCCCAGATACAATGAGCAGTTCTTC. It yields the protein CASSEGPRYNEQFF.

This clonotype turned up a few times. The J gene is TRBJ1-5, the V gene TRBV6-5; the match to TRBD1 covers 10 bases. This CDR3 spans 17 amino acids. J gave up 4 bases and V 2 bases, and 8 bases lay outside the gene matches. Germline assignment: CDR1 MNHEY and CDR2 SVGAGI. The CDR3 sequence is CASSYPSGTGENQPQHF. The CDR3 DNA sequence: TGTGCCAGCAGTTACCCTTCTGGGACAGGGGAAAATCAGCCCCAGCATTTT.

The DNA for the CDR3 is TGTGCCAGCAGCGGGGACCCGGGACTAGACTACAATGAGCAGTTCTTC. It is translated as CASSGDPGLDYNEQFF. The genes are TRBV5-4 and TRBJ2-1; TRBD2 matches 8 bases. This CDR3 is 16 amino acids long. The germline CDR1 and CDR2 sequences are SGHNT and YYREEE (reference sequence). The V gene end was trimmed by 4 bases and the J gene end by 3 bases; junction bases not matched to a gene: 9. Together with reference TRBV5-4 and TRBJ2-1, the CDR3 gives the full variable domain: ETGVTQSPTHLIKTRGQQVTLRCSSQSGHNTVSWYQQALGQGPQFIFQYYREEENGRGNFPPRFSGLQFPNYSSELNVNALELDDSALYLCASSGDPGLDYNEQFFGPGTRLTVL.

Only a few counts were recorded for this clonotype. V is TRBV11-3 and J is TRBJ2-5; no clear D gene. The CDR3 is 12 amino acids. V was trimmed by 5 bases and J by 5 bases, leaving 9 bases between them. In germline, CDR1 is SGHNT, CDR2 YENEEA. CDR3 bases: TGTGCCAGCAGCCCCTCGGAGGAGACCCAGTACTTC. Protein: CASSPSEETQYF.

In this sample, this clonotype turned up a few times. The chain couples TRBV7-2 to TRBJ2-3, with 10 bases matching TRBD2. Unmatched junction bases numbered 5, after V lost 3 bases and J lost 5 bases. Germline-derived CDR1 and CDR2 are SGHTA and FQGNSA. The CDR3 contains 15 residues. The CDR3 is CASSFTSGVKDTQYF. As DNA, the CDR3 is TGTGCCAGCAGCTTTACTAGCGGGGTCAAAGATACGCAGTATTTT.

CDR3 bases: TGCAGTGCCGGGACAGTCAAAAACATTCAGTACTTC. Its protein product is CSAGTVKNIQYF. The rearrangement joins TRBV20-1 to TRBJ2-4; 7 bases fit TRBD1. There are 12 residues in the CDR3. V gave up 6 bases and J gave up 3 bases; unmatched junction bases: 2. The germline V gene has CDR1 DFQATT and CDR2 SNEGSKA (reference sequence).

By proportion, this clonotype is medium-sized. The chain recombines TRBV6-1 with TRBJ1-1; a weak D match, TRBD1 (5 bases). Trimming shortened V by 6 bases and J by 1 base, and 12 bases separated the two germline ends. The CDR3 is 14 amino acids. The V gene's germline CDR1 is MNHNS and CDR2 SASEGT. In DNA form, the CDR3 reads TGTGCCAGCAGCTCGGGACGGAAGAACACTGAAGCTTTCTTT. Amino acids: CASSSGRKNTEAFF.

CDR3 loop: CASSAAQGAEYGYTF. As DNA, the CDR3 is TGCGCCAGCAGCGCAGCACAGGGGGCTGAGTATGGCTACACCTTC. The chain carries TRBV5-1 and TRBJ1-2, with 9 bases fitting TRBD1. Germline CDR1 and CDR2: SGHRS and YFSETQ. The CDR3 extends over 15 amino acids. V was pared by 4 bases and J by 5 bases, with 9 bases of the junction left unmatched.

This clonotype has only a few counts. The chain employs TRBV18 and TRBJ1-1; no firm D call. The germline V gene has CDR1 KGHSH and CDR2 LQKENI. V shed 3 bases and J shed 4 bases, with 15 bases lying between them. This CDR3 is built from 15 residues. CDR3 loop: CASSPSGQEGTEAFF. In DNA form, the CDR3 reads TGTGCCAGCTCACCGTCCGGGCAGGAAGGCACTGAAGCTTTCTTT.

The rearrangement joins TRBV20-1 to TRBJ2-7; 12 nucleotides align to TRBD2. The CDR3 length is 15 residues. J lost 7 bases, V lost 0 bases, and 7 bases had no gene match. Per the germline V gene, CDR1 is DFQATT and CDR2 is SNEGSKA (reference sequence). CDR3 coding DNA: TGCAGTGCTAGAGATAGACTAGCGGGGGCTTGGGAGCAGTACTTC. Protein: CSARDRLAGAWEQYF.

This clonotype occurred a few times. The V gene is TRBV6-1, the J gene TRBJ1-2, with TRBD1 matching over 9 bases. CDR1 and CDR2 (germline): MNHNS, SASEGT. The trim removed 6 bases at V and 2 bases at J, leaving 4 bases unmatched. The CDR3 is made up of 14 amino acids. The CDR3 loop is CASRATGGNYGYTF. CDR3 DNA sequence: TGTGCCAGCAGGGCGACAGGGGGAAACTATGGCTACACCTTC.

The rearrangement joins TRBV19 to TRBJ1-4, with 7 bases fitting TRBD1. The CDR3 has 14 amino acids. Germline values: CDR1 LNHDA, CDR2 SQIVND (reference sequence). V lost 5 bases and J lost 1; bases outside the gene matches: 1. The CDR3 sequence is CASSDRVTNEKLFF. The CDR3 bases are TGTGCCAGTAGTGACAGGGTAACTAATGAAAAACTGTTTTTT.